The 3 T cell receptor beta chains listed next were all sequenced from one sample in a study of metastatic and nonmetastatic thyroid tumors. Thyroid surgery was preceded by no treatment in any patient. Using MiXCR, TCRdb reanalyzed the PCR reads. The sample shows 45,000 or so clones, approximately 4.1% of them seen only once. Sequencing was performed on blood. These receptors came from a female donor with papillary thyroid cancer or a benign thyroid nodule (not recorded which). Some clones in this sample may be carry-over from other donors' samples.

This clone was seen repeatedly, ten times or more. The chain couples TRBV27 to TRBJ2-2; D not resolved. Per germline, CDR1 MNHEY and CDR2 SMNVEV (reference sequence). Trimming removed 5 bases from V and 8 bases from J, with 15 bases in between. The CDR3 is made up of 14 amino acids. Here the CDR3 reads CASSLIGSSGELFF. The DNA for the CDR3 is TGTGCCAGCAGTCTAATAGGGTCCTCTGGGGAGCTGTTTTTT.

In its sample, this clone was seen a few times. The rearrangement links TRBV20-1 to TRBJ2-7, with 8 bases aligning to TRBD1. Germline lookup yields CDR1 DFQATT and CDR2 SNEGSKA (reference sequence). The CDR3 contains 12 residues. V was clipped by 3 bases and J by 3 bases; unmatched bases: 1. CDR3 protein: CSASTGGYEQYF. DNA for the CDR3: TGCAGTGCTAGCACAGGGGGCTACGAGCAGTACTTC.

This clone has a handful of counts. Possible read error: a much larger clone is one base away. The genes are TRBV10-3 and TRBJ2-7, with 7 bases lining up with TRBD1. The V and J ends lost 6 bases and 8 bases, in that order; junction bases with no gene match: 16. CDR3 length: 15 amino acids. Germline-derived CDR1 and CDR2 are ENHRY and SYGVKD. DNA of the CDR3: TGTGCCATCAGGACTGGGCAGGGCCTAGGGGGCAAGCAGTACTTC. It is translated as CAIRTGQGLGGKQYF.